These 17 T cell receptor beta chains were all obtained from the same sample, sequenced in a study of T cell responses to AZD1222 COVID-19 vaccine. The protocol was immunoSEQ multiplex PCR, while the TCRdb copy is restricted to in-frame clones and leaves out a portion. The table records approximately 180,000 clones, about 89% of them present only once. Sequenced material: peripheral blood, taken on day 0 of AZD1222 vaccination. These receptors were collected from an adult in good health.

The chain has TRBV4-3 and TRBJ2-3, with a weak D call TRBD2 (6 bases). In germline, CDR1 is LGHNA, CDR2 YSLEER. The CDR3 runs 14 residues. V was pared by 3 bases and J by 1 base, with 8 bases between. DNA for the CDR3: TGCGCCAGCAGCCAGGGACTCGGCACAGATACGCAGTATTTT. It encodes CASSQGLGTDTQYF.

V gene TRBV6-2 or TRBV6-3 combines with J gene TRBJ2-7; D gene ambiguous. This CDR3 contains 16 residues. V gave up 0 bases and J gave up 0 bases, with 12 bases separating them. From germline, CDR1 is MNHEY and CDR2 SVGEGT. Here the CDR3 reads CASSYSGRHPSYEQYF. As DNA, the CDR3 is TGTGCCAGCAGTTACTCAGGACGACATCCCTCCTACGAGCAGTACTTC.

The rearrangement uses TRBV3-1 (or the pseudogene TRBV3-2) and TRBJ2-1; 8 bases line up with TRBD2. The CDR3 sequence is 17 residues long. The germline V gene encodes CDR1 LGHDT and CDR2 YNNKEL (reference sequence). Trimming at V came to 4 bases and at J to 3 bases, leaving 11 bases not matched to a gene. The CDR3 nucleotides read TGTGCCAGCAGCCCCCAACGTAGCGGGACATACTACAATGAGCAGTTCTTC. Its protein product is CASSPQRSGTYYNEQFF.

V usage is TRBV28 and J usage is TRBJ2-7; 13 bases align to TRBD2. CDR1 MDHEN and CDR2 SYDVKM come from the germline V gene. The V and J ends lost 8 bases and 4 bases, in that order; junction bases with no gene match: 8. This CDR3 is built from 15 residues. CDR3 DNA sequence: TGTGCCAGCCGTTCCCGGACTAGCGGGAGTTACGAGCAGTACTTC. Its protein is CASRSRTSGSYEQYF.

The chain carries TRBV28 and TRBJ1-1; perhaps TRBD1 as D (6 bases). CDR3 length equals 14 residues. V lost 4 bases, J lost 1 base, and 10 bases lay in between. The V gene's germline CDR1 is MDHEN and CDR2 SYDVKM. The CDR3 region has the DNA TGTGCCAGCAGTTCCCCGACAGGGAACACTGAAGCTTTCTTT. Its protein is CASSSPTGNTEAFF.

The chain combines TRBV6-5 with TRBJ2-5, with 8 bases fitting TRBD1. The CDR3 has 13 amino acids. With V trimmed by 6 bases and J by 2 bases, 2 bases remained unmatched. Germline assignment: CDR1 MNHEY and CDR2 SVGAGI. The CDR3 sequence: CASRGTGQETQYF. The CDR3 nucleotides are TGTGCCAGCAGGGGGACAGGACAAGAGACCCAGTACTTC.

The CDR3 protein is CASSLRQSLNEKLFF. The CDR3 region has the DNA TGTGCCAGCAGTTTACGACAGAGCCTTAATGAAAAACTGTTTTTT. This rearrangement joins TRBV2 to TRBJ1-4, with D possibly matching TRBD1 (5 bases). The germline gives CDR1 SNHLY, CDR2 FYNNEI. V shed 5 bases and J shed 4 bases, with 14 bases lying between them. This CDR3 is 15 amino acids long.

The gene calls are TRBV11-2 and TRBJ2-3; 8 bases agree with TRBD2. This CDR3 comprises 15 residues. CDR1 and CDR2 from the germline V gene are SGHAT and FQNNGV. The CDR3 nucleotides read TGTGTGTGCGCAGCGGGAGCCTATAGCACAGATACGCAGTATTTT. It yields the protein CVCAAGAYSTDTQYF.

The rearrangement uses TRBV29-1 and TRBJ1-1, with D possibly TRBD1 on 6 matching bases. The CDR3 spans 12 residues. Germline CDR1 SQVTM, CDR2 ANQGSEA. V lost 4 bases and J 5 bases, leaving 11 bases between the germline ends. The CDR3 spells CSVGSGVTEAFF. In nucleotides, the CDR3 is TGCAGCGTTGGGTCAGGGGTGACTGAAGCTTTCTTT.

The CDR3 DNA reads TGCGCCAGCAGCTCGGGAGGGAGGACAGATACGCAGTATTTT. Translation gives CASSSGGRTDTQYF. J is TRBJ2-3 and V is TRBV5-1; TRBD2 matches 8 bases. With V trimmed by 3 bases and J by 3 bases, 3 bases remained unmatched. CDR1 SGHRS and CDR2 YFSETQ come from the germline V gene. The CDR3 consists of 14 residues.

This clone was detected once. This rearrangement joins TRBV6-5 to TRBJ1-3; D might be TRBD1 (5 bases). V was shortened by 6 bases and J by 2 bases, with 8 bases between the two germline ends. The germline gives CDR1 MNHEY, CDR2 SVGAGI. The CDR3 has 13 residues. The CDR3 DNA reads as TGTGCCAGCAGCAGGGACCCTGGAAACACCATATATTTT. Translating gives CASSRDPGNTIYF.

The chain couples TRBV7-9 to TRBJ1-1, with D perhaps matching TRBD1 (5 bases). The germline V and J ends were trimmed by 5 bases and 3 bases, with 13 bases remaining between them. This CDR3 has 14 amino acids. Germline-derived CDR1 and CDR2 are SEHNR and FQNEAQ (reference sequence). Here the CDR3 DNA reads TGTGCCAGCAGCCCACCCGGAGGGGACACTGAAGCTTTCTTT. It encodes CASSPPGGDTEAFF.

The chain is built from TRBV18 and TRBJ1-1; 7 bases fit TRBD1. J gave up 0 bases and V 4 bases, and 8 bases lay outside the gene matches. CDR3 length: 16 residues. Per the germline V gene, CDR1 is KGHSH and CDR2 is LQKENI. The CDR3: CASSRRSTGMNTEAFF. CDR3 coding DNA: TGTGCCAGCTCACGCCGATCGACAGGGATGAACACTGAAGCTTTCTTT.

This rearrangement joins TRBV29-1 to TRBJ1-1; D is possibly TRBD1 (5 bases). Germline-derived CDR1 and CDR2 are SQVTM and ANQGSEA. The CDR3 sequence is 10 residues long. Trimming pared 7 bases from V and 5 bases from J, leaving 8 bases between. In nucleotides, the CDR3 is TGCAGCGCCGGGGGGACTGAAGCTTTCTTT. This encodes CSAGGTEAFF.

The chain joins TRBV15 to TRBJ1-4; D gene uncertain. The CDR3 loop spans 17 amino acids. V lost 3 bases to trimming and J lost 3 bases, with 17 bases between them. The germline CDR1 and CDR2 sequences are LNHNV and YYDKDF (reference sequence). In DNA, the CDR3 is TGTGCCACCAGCAGGTCTCAGGATTCGGCGCCTAATGAAAAACTGTTTTTT. Protein: CATSRSQDSAPNEKLFF.

The chain joins TRBV28 to TRBJ1-5; D gene unclear. Trimming took off 7 bases at V and 2 bases at J, with 15 bases between the two ends. The CDR3 runs to 15 residues. The V gene's germline CDR1 is MDHEN and CDR2 SYDVKM. The CDR3 sequence: CASITSGGGNQPQHF. The CDR3 DNA is TGTGCCAGCATTACCTCAGGCGGTGGCAATCAGCCCCAGCATTTT. The whole variable domain, remainder taken from reference TRBV28 and TRBJ1-5, is DVKVTQSSRYLVKRTGEKVFLECVQDMDHENMFWYRQDPGLGLRLIYFSYDVKMKEKGDIPEGYSVSREKKERFSLILESASTNQTSMYLCASITSGGGNQPQHFGDGTRLSIL.

This clone came up a few times. Distinct nucleotide sequences in the sample also encode this CDR3. The J gene is TRBJ2-5, the V gene TRBV5-1; TRBD2 might be the D (6 bases). The germline V gene has CDR1 SGHRS and CDR2 YFSETQ. The CDR3 is 14 residues long. Between the trimmed V and J ends, which lost 0 bases and 2 bases, there was a span of 8 bases. The DNA for the CDR3 is TGCGCCAGCAGCTTGGGCGGGGTTCAAGAGACCCAGTACTTC. Its protein product is CASSLGGVQETQYF. Variable domain in full (rest from reference TRBV5-1 and TRBJ2-5): KAGVTQTPRYLIKTRGQQVTLSCSPISGHRSVSWYQQTPGQGLQFLFEYFSETQRNKGNFPGRFSGRQFSNSRSEMNVSTLELGDSALYLCASSLGGVQETQYFGPGTRLLVL.